This T cell receptor (beta chain) was captured in a study of blood T cell repertoires in COVID-19. Looking at the study overall: Sample material is recorded as cDNA or gDNA derived from T cells, B-cell-depleted T cells, or PBMCs.

Per the authors' pipeline: For nucleated cells, counts were estimated from reference gene primer amplification. Measured with immunoSEQ multiplex PCR; TCRdb has only the in-frame clones, and not every one. V and J calls and clone size are as listed in that table; D and trimming were resolved from the DNA. This table holds roughly 240,000 clones, over 65% found once. The CDR3 totals 14 residues. V lost 5 bases and J lost 8, with 17 bases in between. Germline CDR1 is SGHTA and CDR2 is FQGNSA. Material for sequencing was peripheral blood. This receptor was identified in a man aged 55 to 70 who had recovered from COVID-19. This chain links TRBV7-2 with TRBJ2-3; tentative D call: TRBD1 (5 bases). CDR3 nucleotides: TGTGCCAGCAGCACCAAGACTGGGGCAGCTACGCAGTATTTT. Its translation is CASSTKTGAATQYF. Filled out from reference TRBV7-2 and TRBJ2-3, the complete variable domain reads GAGVSQSPSNKVTEKGKDVELRCDPISGHTALYWYRQSLGQGLEFLIYFQGNSAPDKSGLPSDRFSAERTGGSVSTLTIQRTQQEDSAVYLCASSTKTGAATQYFGPGTRLTVL.